This T cell receptor beta chain emerged from a study of spatial heterogeneity in lung cancer. TCRdb analysed the 5' RACE reads with MiXCR anew, one entry per CDR3 protein. The data hold 2,000 to 3,000 distinct CDR3 sequences, with 22% observed a single time. Whole-study results and caveats: Tumoral mutation counts were tracked by counts of expanded intratumoral alpha and beta TCRs.

The CDR3 totals 15 residues. The V end lost 4 bases, the J end lost 0 bases, and 10 bases lay between the germline ends. Germline V CDR1 and CDR2: LGHDT, YNNKEL (reference sequence). Within the sample, this clonotype is medium-sized. The antigen remains unidentified. Noted time point: sample taken at primary tumor resection. The donor population consisted of about 75 patients with untreated, early-stage non-small cell lung cancer. Unsorted whole RNA samples from tumor, nontumor lung or frozen PBMC were sequenced. The receptor's source is a male donor with early-stage non-small cell lung cancer. This specimen was lung tumor tissue, taken at surgery. V usage is TRBV3-1 and J usage is TRBJ2-1, with TRBD1 as a possible D gene (5 bases). CDR3 in DNA: TGTGCCAGCAGCCCCGACAGAGACTCCTACAATGAGCAGTTCTTC. Its translation: CASSPDRDSYNEQFF.